This passage covers 16 T cell receptor beta chains from one sample sequenced in a study of T cell changes during pregnancy in multiple sclerosis. Libraries were prepared by immunoSEQ multiplex PCR; TCRdb keeps only in-frame clonotypes and omits some of them. The table includes roughly 40,000 clones, around 90% detected once. The material was CD4+ T cells from peripheral blood mononuclear cells, obtained in the third trimester of pregnancy. The source is a female donor with multiple sclerosis, enrolled in a pregnancy study.

This chain links TRBV5-1 with TRBJ2-5; 7 bases fit TRBD1. The V and J ends lost 2 bases and 2 bases, in that order; junction bases with no gene match: 6. In germline, CDR1 is SGHRS, CDR2 YFSETQ. The CDR3 is made up of 15 amino acids. The CDR3 region is CASSFFGQEQETQYF. Here the CDR3 DNA reads TGCGCCAGCAGCTTTTTTGGACAGGAGCAAGAGACCCAGTACTTC.

V usage is TRBV6-4 and J usage is TRBJ1-1; 8 nucleotides line up with TRBD1. CDR1 is MRHNA and CDR2 is SNTAGT in the germline V gene. The CDR3 is 14 residues long. Trimming at V came to 7 bases and at J to 4 bases, leaving 8 bases not matched to a gene. Here the CDR3 DNA reads TGTGCCAGCAACACGGACAGGGAGTGCACTGAAGCTTTCTTT. Residues: CASNTDRECTEAFF.

This chain joins TRBV5-1 and TRBJ2-7; the match to TRBD1 covers 7 bases. J lost 4 bases, V lost 1 base, and 2 bases had no gene match. There are 13 residues in the CDR3. The germline V gene encodes CDR1 SGHRS and CDR2 YFSETQ. CDR3: CASSLKTGYEQYF. The CDR3 DNA reads TGCGCCAGCAGCTTGAAGACAGGGTACGAGCAGTACTTC.

The rearrangement uses TRBV11-3 and TRBJ1-1; tentatively, D is TRBD1 (5 bases). V dropped 1 base and J dropped 4 bases, with 16 bases sitting between them. This CDR3 is 16 amino acids long. Germline loops: CDR1 SGHNT, CDR2 YENEEA. CDR3 sequence: CASSLGGQGGSTEAFF. CDR3 DNA: TGTGCCAGCAGCTTAGGGGGCCAGGGAGGGAGCACTGAAGCTTTCTTT.

The chain links TRBV12-5 to TRBJ1-5; D uncertain. CDR1 and CDR2 (germline): LGHNT, FRNRAP. Trimming left V 0 bases short and J 0 bases short, with 15 bases between. There are 18 residues in the CDR3. This chain's CDR3 is CASGLVGQADPSNQPQHF. The CDR3 nucleotides are TGTGCTAGTGGTTTGGTTGGGCAGGCAGACCCTAGCAATCAGCCCCAGCATTTT. Variable domain in full (rest from reference TRBV12-5 and TRBJ1-5): DARVTQTPRHKVTEMGQEVTMRCQPILGHNTVFWYRQTMMQGLELLAYFRNRAPLDDSGMPKDRFSAEMPDATLATLKIQPSEPRDSAVYFCASGLVGQADPSNQPQHFGDGTRLSIL.

The table lists this clone with a few counts. Other DNA variants within this sample encode the same CDR3. The genes are TRBV9 and TRBJ2-1; D ambiguous. The germline V and J ends were trimmed by 0 bases and 7 bases, with 11 bases remaining between them. Germline V gene data show CDR1 as SGDLS and CDR2 as YYNGEE. The CDR3 runs 14 residues. In DNA form, the CDR3 reads TGTGCCAGCAGCGTAGGCGGTAGCCTAAATGAGCAGTTCTTC. Protein sequence: CASSVGGSLNEQFF.

The chain uses TRBV27 and TRBJ2-7; 9 bases agree with TRBD2. Trimming removed 6 bases from V and 3 bases from J; junction bases left unmatched: 15. CDR3 length: 17 amino acids. Germline CDR1 reads MNHEY; CDR2 reads SMNVEV (reference sequence). This CDR3 is CASSPRGGSGRFYEQYF. CDR3 coding DNA: TGTGCCAGCAGCCCCAGGGGAGGGAGCGGGAGGTTCTACGAGCAGTACTTC.

The rearrangement uses TRBV7-9 and TRBJ2-3; D remains ambiguous. This CDR3 has 13 residues. Trimming removed 1 base at V and 2 bases at J, with 4 bases between. The germline V gene encodes CDR1 SEHNR and CDR2 FQNEAQ (reference sequence). CDR3 loop: CASSLGATDTQYF. Here the CDR3 DNA reads TGTGCCAGCAGCTTAGGGGCCACAGATACGCAGTATTTT.

The chain couples TRBV5-1 to TRBJ2-1, with D possibly TRBD2 on 5 matching bases. Trimming pared 0 bases from V and 9 bases from J, leaving 16 bases between. Germline V gene lookup returns CDR1 SGHRS and CDR2 YFSETQ. This CDR3 spans 15 amino acids. The CDR3: CASSLGALGGTEQFF. CDR3 bases: TGCGCCAGCAGCTTGGGGGCCCTTGGAGGTACTGAGCAGTTCTTC.

This CDR3 is CASRPQGAIGELFF. CDR3 DNA: TGTGCCAGCAGACCCCAGGGGGCGATCGGGGAGCTGTTTTTT. The chain has TRBV11-1 and TRBJ2-2, with TRBD1 matching over 8 bases. The germline gives CDR1 SGHAT, CDR2 FQDESV (reference sequence). With 6 bases clipped from V and 7 bases from J, the junction kept 7 bases outside the gene matches. The CDR3 covers 14 residues.

V is TRBV25-1 and J is TRBJ1-4, with TRBD1 identical over 7 bases. Losses at the gene ends were 3 bases for V and 7 bases for J; bases not matched to a gene: 5. Germline V lookup: CDR1 MGHDK, CDR2 SYGVNS. This CDR3 has 14 residues. Here the CDR3 DNA reads TGTGCCAGCAGTGACGGGGCAGGGGGTGAAAAACTGTTTTTT. Amino acids: CASSDGAGGEKLFF.

The chain is built from TRBV5-5 and TRBJ1-4; no reliable D call. In germline, CDR1 is SGHKS, CDR2 YYEKEE (reference sequence). The CDR3 is made up of 15 amino acids. Deletions cut 5 bases from V and 7 bases from J, with 18 bases between. DNA for the CDR3: TGTGCCAGCAGTTTGTCGGGGTACAGTGGTGAAAAACTGTTTTTT. Residues: CASSLSGYSGEKLFF.

The table lists this clone with a count of one. The chain carries TRBV6-1 and TRBJ2-5, with D uncertain. Trimming left V 5 bases short and J 7 bases short, with 5 bases between. The CDR3 has 10 amino acids. Looked up from germline, CDR1 is MNHNS and CDR2 is SASEGT. The CDR3 coding sequence is TGTGCCAGCAGTAGCCGGACCCAGTACTTC. Its translation: CASSSRTQYF.

V is TRBV19 and J is TRBJ1-2, with D possibly TRBD1 on 5 matching bases. This CDR3 is 14 amino acids long. V lost 4 bases to trimming and J lost 8 bases, with 17 bases between them. Germline values: CDR1 LNHDA, CDR2 SQIVND (reference sequence). The CDR3 here is CASSTGGTAKGYTF. The DNA for the CDR3 is TGTGCCAGTAGTACCGGCGGGACGGCGAAAGGCTACACCTTC. The variable domain in full, with the rest retrieved from reference TRBV19 and TRBJ1-2, is DGGITQSPKYLFRKEGQNVTLSCEQNLNHDAMYWYRQDPGQGLRLIYYSQIVNDFQKGDIAEGYSVSREKKESFPLTVTSAQKNPTAFYLCASSTGGTAKGYTFGSGTRLTVV.

The rearrangement joins TRBV15 to TRBJ1-2; tentative D call: TRBD1 (5 bases). Trimming pared 5 bases from V and 8 bases from J, leaving 21 bases between. This CDR3 has 15 amino acids. Germline CDR1 is LNHNV and CDR2 is YYDKDF (reference sequence). The CDR3 protein is CATSRRGLASQGYTF. The DNA for the CDR3 is TGTGCCACCAGCCGCCGGGGGTTGGCCTCTCAAGGCTACACCTTC.

The chain carries TRBV12-5 and TRBJ2-7, with D tentatively TRBD1 (5 bases). The CDR3 totals 15 residues. Germline V lookup: CDR1 LGHNT, CDR2 FRNRAP. Trimming pared 2 bases from V and 2 bases from J, leaving 13 bases between. The CDR3 bases are TGTGCTAGTGGTTTGAAAGTACAGGCTACCTACGAGCAGTACTTC. Protein: CASGLKVQATYEQYF.